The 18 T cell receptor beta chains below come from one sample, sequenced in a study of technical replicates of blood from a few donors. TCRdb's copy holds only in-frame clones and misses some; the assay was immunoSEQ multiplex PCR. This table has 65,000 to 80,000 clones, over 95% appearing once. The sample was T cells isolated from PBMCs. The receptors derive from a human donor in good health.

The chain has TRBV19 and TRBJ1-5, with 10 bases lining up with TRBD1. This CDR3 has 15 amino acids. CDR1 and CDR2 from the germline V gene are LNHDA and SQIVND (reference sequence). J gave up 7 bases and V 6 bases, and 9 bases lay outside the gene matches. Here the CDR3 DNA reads TGTGCCAGTAGCCAGCTCGGGACAGGGGAACAGCCCCAGCATTTT. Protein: CASSQLGTGEQPQHF.

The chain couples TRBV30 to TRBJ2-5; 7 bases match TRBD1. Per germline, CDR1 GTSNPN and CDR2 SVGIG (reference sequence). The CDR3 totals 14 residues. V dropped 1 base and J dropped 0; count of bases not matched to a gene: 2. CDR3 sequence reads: CAWSATGYQETQYF. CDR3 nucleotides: TGTGCCTGGAGTGCGACAGGGTACCAAGAGACCCAGTACTTC.

The CDR3 loop reads CASSLGPHDRGSTDTQYF. For the CDR3, the DNA is TGTGCCAGCAGCTTAGGCCCCCATGACAGGGGGTCAACAGATACGCAGTATTTT. V usage is TRBV7-2 and J usage is TRBJ2-3; 9 bases agree with TRBD1. V shed 1 base and J 3 bases; nucleotides not matched to a gene: 11. The germline V gene has CDR1 SGHTA and CDR2 FQGNSA. The CDR3 contains 18 residues.

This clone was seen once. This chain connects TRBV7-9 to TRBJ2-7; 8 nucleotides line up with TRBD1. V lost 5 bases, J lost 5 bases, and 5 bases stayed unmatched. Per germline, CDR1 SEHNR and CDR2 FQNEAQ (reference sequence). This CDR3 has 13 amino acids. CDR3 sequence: CASSPRGRHEQYF. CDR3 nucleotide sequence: TGTGCCAGCAGCCCCAGGGGGCGGCACGAGCAGTACTTC.

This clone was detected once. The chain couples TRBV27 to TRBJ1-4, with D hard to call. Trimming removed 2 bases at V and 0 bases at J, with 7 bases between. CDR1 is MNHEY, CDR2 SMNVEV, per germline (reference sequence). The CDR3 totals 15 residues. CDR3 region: CASSLDWSTNEKLFF. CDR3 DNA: TGTGCCAGCAGTTTAGACTGGTCAACTAATGAAAAACTGTTTTTT.

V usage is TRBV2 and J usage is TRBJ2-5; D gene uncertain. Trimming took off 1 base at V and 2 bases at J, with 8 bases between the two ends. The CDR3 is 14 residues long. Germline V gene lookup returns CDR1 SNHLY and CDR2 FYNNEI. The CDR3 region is CASSEDTSQETQYF. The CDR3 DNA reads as TGTGCCAGCAGTGAAGATACATCGCAAGAGACCCAGTACTTC.

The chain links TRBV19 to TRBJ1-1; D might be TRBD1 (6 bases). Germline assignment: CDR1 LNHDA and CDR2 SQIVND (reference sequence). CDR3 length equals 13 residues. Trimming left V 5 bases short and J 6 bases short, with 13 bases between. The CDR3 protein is CASSFQGSAEAFF. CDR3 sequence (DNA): TGTGCCAGTAGTTTTCAGGGGTCCGCTGAAGCTTTCTTT.

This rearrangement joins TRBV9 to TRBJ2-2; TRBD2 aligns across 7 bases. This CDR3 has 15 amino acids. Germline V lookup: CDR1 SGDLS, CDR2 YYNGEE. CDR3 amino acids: CATSGSSGNTGELFF. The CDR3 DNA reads TGTGCTACCTCAGGGTCTAGCGGAAACACCGGGGAGCTGTTTTTT. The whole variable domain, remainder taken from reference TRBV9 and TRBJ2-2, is DSGVTQTPKHLITATGQRVTLRCSPRSGDLSVYWYQQSLDQGLQFLIQYYNGEERAKGNILERFSAQQFPDLHSELNLSSLELGDSALYFCATSGSSGNTGELFFGEGSRLTVL.

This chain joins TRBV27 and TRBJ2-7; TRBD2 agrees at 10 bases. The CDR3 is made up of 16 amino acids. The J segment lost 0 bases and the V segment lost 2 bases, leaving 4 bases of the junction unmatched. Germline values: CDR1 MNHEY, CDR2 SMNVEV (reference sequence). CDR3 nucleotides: TGTGCCAGCAGTTTAATTGGACTAGCGGACTCCTACGAGCAGTACTTC. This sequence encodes CASSLIGLADSYEQYF.

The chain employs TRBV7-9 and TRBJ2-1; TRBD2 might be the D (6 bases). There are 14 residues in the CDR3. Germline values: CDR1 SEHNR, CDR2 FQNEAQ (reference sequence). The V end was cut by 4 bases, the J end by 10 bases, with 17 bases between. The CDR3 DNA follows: TGTGCCAGCAGCTCTGACGGACGGGGGAGCGAGCAGTTCTTC. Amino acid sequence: CASSSDGRGSEQFF.

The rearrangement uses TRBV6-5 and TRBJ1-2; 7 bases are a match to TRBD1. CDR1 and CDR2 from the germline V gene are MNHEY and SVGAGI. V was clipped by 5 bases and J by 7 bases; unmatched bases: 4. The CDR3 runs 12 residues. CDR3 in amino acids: CASSQDRVGYTF. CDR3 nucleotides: TGTGCCAGCAGTCAAGACAGGGTTGGCTACACCTTC.

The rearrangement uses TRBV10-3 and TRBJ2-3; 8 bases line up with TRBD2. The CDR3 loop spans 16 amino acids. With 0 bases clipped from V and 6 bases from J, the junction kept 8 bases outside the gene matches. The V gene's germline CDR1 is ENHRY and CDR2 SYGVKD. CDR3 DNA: TGTGCCATCAGTGAGTCGACAAGCGGGAGTTGGGATACGCAGTATTTT. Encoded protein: CAISESTSGSWDTQYF.

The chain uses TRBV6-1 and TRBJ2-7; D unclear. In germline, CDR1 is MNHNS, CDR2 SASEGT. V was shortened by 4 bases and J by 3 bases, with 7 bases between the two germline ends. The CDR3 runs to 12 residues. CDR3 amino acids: CASSAEHYEQYF. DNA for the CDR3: TGTGCCAGCAGTGCCGAGCACTACGAGCAGTACTTC.

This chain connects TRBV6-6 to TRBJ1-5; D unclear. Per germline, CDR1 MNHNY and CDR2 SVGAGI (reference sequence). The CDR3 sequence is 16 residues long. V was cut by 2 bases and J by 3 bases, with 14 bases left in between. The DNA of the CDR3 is TGTGCCAGCAGTTACGGGCAGCCTACTTACAATCAGCCCCAGCATTTT. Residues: CASSYGQPTYNQPQHF.

The CDR3 nucleotides read TGTGCCAGCAGCCTAGCGGGAGGACCCTACGAGCAGTACTTC. Protein sequence: CASSLAGGPYEQYF. The chain has TRBV5-4 and TRBJ2-7, with 11 bases identical to TRBD2. The germline V gene encodes CDR1 SGHNT and CDR2 YYREEE (reference sequence). The CDR3 consists of 14 residues. With 4 bases clipped from V and 2 bases from J, the junction kept 2 bases outside the gene matches.

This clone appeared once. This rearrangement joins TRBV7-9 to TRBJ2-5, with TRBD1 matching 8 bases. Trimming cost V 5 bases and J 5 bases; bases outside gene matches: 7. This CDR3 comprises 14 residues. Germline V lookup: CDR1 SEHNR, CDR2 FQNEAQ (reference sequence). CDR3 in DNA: TGTGCCAGCAGCCCAGGGACAGGCCTGGAGACCCAGTACTTC. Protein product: CASSPGTGLETQYF.

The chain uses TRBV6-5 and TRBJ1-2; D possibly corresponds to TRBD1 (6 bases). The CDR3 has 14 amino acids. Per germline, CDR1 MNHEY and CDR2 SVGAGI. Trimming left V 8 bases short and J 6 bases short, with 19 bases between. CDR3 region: CASQNRVKKDGYTF. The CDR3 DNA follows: TGTGCCAGCCAGAACAGGGTAAAAAAAGATGGCTACACCTTC.

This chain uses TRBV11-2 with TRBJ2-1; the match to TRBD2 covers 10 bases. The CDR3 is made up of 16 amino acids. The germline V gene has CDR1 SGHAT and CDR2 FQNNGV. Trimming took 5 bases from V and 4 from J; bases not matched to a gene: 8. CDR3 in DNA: TGTGCCAGCAGCCCCCGACTAGCGGGCGTGTACAATGAGCAGTTCTTC. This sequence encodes CASSPRLAGVYNEQFF.